This T cell receptor (beta chain) comes out of a study of T cell repertoires in cytomegalovirus infection. The study, taken as a whole, reports: The ex vivo response was dominated by HLA-C-restricted CMV-specific TCR beta clonotypes.

TCRdb re-derived calls from the reads in MiXCR, one entry per CDR3 protein. The data contain about 310,000 distinct CDR3 sequences, 15% to 20% of them singletons. Comment on this clonotype: Its antigen is currently unknown.

CDR3 length: 17 residues. V shed 5 bases and J shed 0 bases, with 17 bases lying between them. Source material: PBMCs. The chain uses TRBV12-3 or TRBV12-4 and TRBJ2-1; no firm D call. The receptor's source is a human donor in good health (CMV status not recorded). Some clones in this sample may be carry-over from other donors' samples. The CDR3 sequence is CASSPSRIRSSYNEQFF. CDR3 DNA sequence: TGTGCCAGCAGTCCCTCCCGCATTAGGAGCTCCTACAATGAGCAGTTCTTC.